A selection of T cell receptor beta chains follows, all from one sample in a study of control samples from healthy donors and cancer patients. Using immunoSEQ multiplex PCR, the repertoire was profiled, and TCRdb retains in-frame clones only, with some absent. The data show under 450,000 clones, with more than 80% seen just once and over 5.5% held by the top ten. Material for sequencing was PBMCs. Every receptor here comes from a man in his forties with head and neck cancer. The CDR3 runs from the conserved cysteine through the conserved F or W. A D gene is named only where the DNA matches it firmly. Clone size appears in some rows only: once, few, many, or a class for an expanded clone.

cdr3_aa,cdr3_nt,v_call,j_call,d_call,clone_size
CASSPEGASNYGYTF,TGTGCCAGCAGCCCGGAAGGTGCCAGTAACTATGGCTACACCTTC,TRBV7-2,TRBJ1-2,.,.
CASRRLAPNNEQFF,TGTGCCAGCAGGCGACTAGCGCCCAACAATGAGCAGTTCTTC,TRBV6-5,TRBJ2-1,TRBD2,.
CASRSPSKGSEKLFF,TGTGCCAGCAGATCCCCCTCCAAGGGCAGTGAAAAACTGTTTTTT,TRBV7-9,TRBJ1-4,.,.
CASSLYRALSNQPQHF,TGTGCCAGCAGTTTATACAGGGCCCTTAGCAATCAGCCCCAGCATTTT,TRBV28,TRBJ1-5,.,.
CASSSQGVNTEAFF,TGTGCCAGCAGTAGCCAGGGGGTGAACACTGAAGCTTTCTTT,TRBV2,TRBJ1-1,TRBD1,.
CASSQGNHGVTEQFF,TGCGCCAGCAGCCAAGGTAATCACGGGGTTACTGAGCAGTTCTTC,TRBV4-1,TRBJ2-1,.,.
CASSQGRMNTEAFF,TGCGCCAGCAGCCAAGGCAGGATGAACACTGAAGCTTTCTTT,TRBV4-3,TRBJ1-1,.,.
CASSYAGLQQPQHF,TGTGCCAGCAGTTACGCCGGGTTGCAGCAGCCCCAGCATTTT,TRBV6-2/TRBV6-3,TRBJ1-5,.,.
CASRSGGSSYEQYF,TGCGCCAGCCGTAGCGGGGGAAGCTCCTACGAGCAGTACTTC,TRBV10-2,TRBJ2-7,TRBD2,.
CASSLGQGTNTEAFF,TGTGCCAGCTCACTTGGACAGGGAACTAACACTGAAGCTTTCTTT,TRBV18,TRBJ1-1,TRBD1,once
CASSLERQGGAPLHF,TGCGCCAGCAGCTTGGAAAGACAGGGCGGGGCACCCCTCCACTTT,TRBV5-1,TRBJ1-6,TRBD1,.
CAWREGEGTEAFF,TGTGCCTGGAGAGAGGGGGAGGGTACTGAAGCTTTCTTT,TRBV30,TRBJ1-1,.,.
CASSRSRGQGSGANVLTF,TGTGCCAGTAGTCGATCCCGGGGACAGGGGTCTGGGGCCAACGTCCTGACTTTC,TRBV19,TRBJ2-6,TRBD1,.
CASSLGGATQANYGYTF,TGTGCCAGCAGCTTAGGGGGGGCCACACAAGCTAACTATGGCTACACCTTC,TRBV7-6,TRBJ1-2,.,medium-sized
CASSLRSNSPLHF,TGTGCCAGCAGCTTAAGGAGTAATTCACCCCTCCACTTT,TRBV7-2,TRBJ1-6,.,.
CASQGGRPYNEQFF,TGTGCCAGCCAGGGGGGCAGACCCTACAATGAGCAGTTCTTC,TRBV28,TRBJ2-1,.,once
CASSPGGQGSPLTEAFF,TGCGCCAGCAGCCCCGGTGGACAGGGAAGCCCCCTCACTGAAGCTTTCTTT,TRBV5-1,TRBJ1-1,TRBD1,once
CASSSQQSQAFF,TGTGCCAGCAGCTCACAGCAGTCGCAAGCTTTCTTT,TRBV7-8,TRBJ1-1,.,.